This T cell receptor beta chain derives from a study of cytomegalovirus exposure and HLA in healthy donors. Study-wide results and limits: Researchers catalogued about 150 TCR beta chains as cytomegalovirus-associated.

J gave up 5 bases and V 0 bases, and 11 bases lay outside the gene matches. CDR1 and CDR2 (germline): SQVTM, ANQGSEA. The CDR3 totals 17 residues. The method was immunoSEQ multiplex PCR; TCRdb's version includes in-frame clones alone and lacks a portion of them. The sample contains roughly 58,000 clones, 75% to 95% of which appear only once. As regards this clone: Its specificity is not known.

Donors were drawn from the roughly 130-subject validation cohort, separate from the 666-subject first cohort. This clonotype was sampled from a man younger than 35 in good health and CMV-seronegative. This chain uses TRBV29-1 with TRBJ2-1; TRBD2 aligns across 9 bases. Sequenced material: PBMCs. In DNA form, the CDR3 reads TGCAGCGTTGAAGATCTCGGCGGGAGGGCCCCCAACAATGAGCAGTTCTTC. It translates to CSVEDLGGRAPNNEQFF.